The 26 T cell receptor beta chains below come from one sample, sequenced in a study of OX40 agonist ivuxolimab in advanced cancers. Produced via immunoSEQ multiplex PCR; TCRdb's table is partial and in-frame only. This repertoire shows 90,000 to 120,000 clones, roughly 90% found once; its top ten account for 1% to 1.5%. Sample: CD4+ or CD8+ T cells sorted from blood, taken in a trial of the OX40 agonist ivuxolimab. All receptors come from an adult with an advanced solid tumor such as melanoma, head and neck, liver or kidney cancer.

V gene TRBV2 combines with J gene TRBJ1-1, with TRBD1 as a possible D gene (5 bases). Germline V gene data show CDR1 as SNHLY and CDR2 as FYNNEI. V dropped 6 bases and J dropped 11 bases, with 19 bases sitting between them. The CDR3 is made up of 13 amino acids. The CDR3 DNA reads TGTGCCAGCAGATGGGGACTCACGGATGGGGCTTTCTTT. It codes for CASRWGLTDGAFF.

The chain carries TRBV19 and TRBJ2-2, with a weak D call TRBD2 (6 bases). V lost 10 bases, J lost 1 base, and 13 bases lay in between. This CDR3 contains 14 residues. The germline V gene encodes CDR1 LNHDA and CDR2 SQIVND (reference sequence). The CDR3 loop is CATIGGLNTGELFF. In DNA, the CDR3 is TGTGCCACTATCGGAGGGTTGAACACCGGGGAGCTGTTTTTT.

The V gene is TRBV28, the J gene TRBJ2-5; TRBD1 agrees at 10 bases. From germline, CDR1 is MDHEN and CDR2 SYDVKM. V trimming: 5 bases; J trimming: 3 bases; junction bases outside the gene matches: 6. The CDR3 is 15 residues long. For the CDR3, the DNA is TGTGCCAGCAGTCTCTGGACAGGGGGGAAAGAGACCCAGTACTTC. It encodes CASSLWTGGKETQYF.

This rearrangement joins TRBV5-1 to TRBJ2-7, with D perhaps being TRBD1 or TRBD2 (5 bases each). In germline, CDR1 is SGHRS, CDR2 YFSETQ. The V end lost 0 bases, the J end lost 2 bases, and 12 bases lay between the germline ends. The CDR3 totals 15 residues. The CDR3 spells CASSLVGRETYEQYF. The CDR3 coding sequence is TGCGCCAGCAGCTTGGTTGGCAGGGAGACCTACGAGCAGTACTTC. The full variable domain, with the rest looked up from reference TRBV5-1 and TRBJ2-7, is KAGVTQTPRYLIKTRGQQVTLSCSPISGHRSVSWYQQTPGQGLQFLFEYFSETQRNKGNFPGRFSGRQFSNSRSEMNVSTLELGDSALYLCASSLVGRETYEQYFGPGTRLTVT.

This clone was picked up one time. The rearrangement uses TRBV18 and TRBJ2-3; TRBD2 agrees at 7 bases. Germline V gene lookup returns CDR1 KGHSH and CDR2 LQKENI. V lost 4 bases to trimming and J lost 11 bases; unmatched junction nucleotides: 9. The CDR3 runs to 13 residues. CDR3 DNA sequence: TGTGCCAGCTCACTAGGGCTAGCGGAGCGGCAGTATTTT. This sequence encodes CASSLGLAERQYF.

The chain is built from TRBV27 and TRBJ1-5; 10 bases map to TRBD1. Trimming at V came to 4 bases and at J to 5 bases, leaving 2 bases not matched to a gene. This CDR3 contains 14 residues. Germline values: CDR1 MNHEY, CDR2 SMNVEV (reference sequence). CDR3: CASSWGQGHQPQHF. The CDR3 nucleotides are TGTGCCAGCAGTTGGGGACAGGGGCATCAGCCCCAGCATTTT.

This sequence joins TRBV19 and TRBJ2-1; a weak D match, TRBD1 (5 bases). Trimming pared 7 bases from V and 9 bases from J, leaving 19 bases between. This CDR3 is 14 amino acids long. Looked up from germline, CDR1 is LNHDA and CDR2 is SQIVND (reference sequence). The DNA for the CDR3 is TGTGCCAGTAAGGAACAGGCCCGGTTAGGTGAGCAGTTCTTC. It yields the protein CASKEQARLGEQFF.

This sequence joins TRBV5-8 and TRBJ2-5, with 7 bases matching TRBD1. Losses at the gene ends were 3 bases for V and 2 bases for J; bases not matched to a gene: 1. Germline CDR1 is SGHTS and CDR2 is YDEGEE. The CDR3 totals 13 residues. The CDR3 is CASSWDRQETQYF. DNA for the CDR3: TGTGCCAGCAGCTGGGACAGACAAGAGACCCAGTACTTC.

V gene TRBV14 combines with J gene TRBJ2-7, with a possible D match to TRBD2 (6 bases). V lost 6 bases and J lost 0, with 15 bases in between. The CDR3 is 15 residues long. Germline-derived CDR1 and CDR2 are SGHDN and FVKESK. The CDR3 spells CASRRGAGSSYEQYF. CDR3 DNA: TGTGCCAGCAGAAGAGGAGCGGGTAGCTCCTACGAGCAGTACTTC.

The chain uses TRBV5-1 and TRBJ2-7; 11 nucleotides agree with TRBD2. Trimming took 4 bases from V and 3 from J; bases not matched to a gene: 6. Germline values: CDR1 SGHRS, CDR2 YFSETQ. The CDR3 runs to 15 residues. CDR3 residues: CASSGLLAGDYEQYF. The CDR3 nucleotides read TGCGCCAGCAGCGGTTTACTAGCGGGGGACTACGAGCAGTACTTC.

V is TRBV28 and J is TRBJ1-1, with D maybe TRBD1 (6 bases). This CDR3 spans 16 amino acids. Germline loops: CDR1 MDHEN, CDR2 SYDVKM. The ends were cut back, 4 bases at V and 0 bases at J, with 15 bases in the middle. The CDR3 DNA sequence: TGTGCCAGCAGTTCGGAAAGACAGGCTTTGAACACTGAAGCTTTCTTT. It is translated as CASSSERQALNTEAFF.

The V gene is TRBV27, the J gene TRBJ1-4, with D possibly TRBD1 on 5 matching bases. The CDR3 length is 14 residues. CDR1 is MNHEY and CDR2 is SMNVEV in the germline V gene (reference sequence). Trimming cost V 6 bases and J 6 bases, with 14 bases left between them. The chain's CDR3 is CASSEYQGYEKLFF. Here the CDR3 DNA reads TGTGCCAGCAGCGAATATCAGGGATATGAAAAACTGTTTTTT.

The chain joins TRBV9 to TRBJ1-3; 8 bases are shared with TRBD1. Unmatched junction bases numbered 7, after V lost 0 bases and J lost 2 bases. The germline gives CDR1 SGDLS, CDR2 YYNGEE. The CDR3 loop spans 17 amino acids. The CDR3: CASSVDPGGMAGNTIYF. The CDR3 region has the DNA TGTGCCAGCAGCGTAGATCCAGGGGGCATGGCTGGAAACACCATATATTTT.

The gene calls are TRBV4-2 and TRBJ1-6, with 9 bases that match TRBD1. V was pared by 6 bases and J by 6 bases, with 12 bases of the junction left unmatched. CDR1 is LGHNA and CDR2 is YNFKEQ in the germline V gene. CDR3 length: 17 amino acids. The CDR3 DNA reads as TGTGCCAGCAGGCACGTTTCCGGGACAGGGCTTAATTCACCCCTCCACTTT. Translated: CASRHVSGTGLNSPLHF.

This clone was seen a handful of times. This sequence joins TRBV10-3 and TRBJ2-2, with D maybe TRBD2 (6 bases). The CDR3 is 12 amino acids. Per germline, CDR1 ENHRY and CDR2 SYGVKD. V was cut by 6 bases and J by 6 bases, with 8 bases left in between. The CDR3 DNA reads TGTGCCATCAGGACGGGGGCCGGGGAGCTGTTTTTT. The encoded protein is CAIRTGAGELFF.

The chain links TRBV4-2 to TRBJ2-1, with 7 bases matching TRBD2. Unmatched junction bases numbered 14, after V lost 4 bases and J lost 5 bases. In germline, CDR1 is LGHNA, CDR2 YNFKEQ. The CDR3 extends over 17 amino acids. For the CDR3, the DNA is TGTGCCAGCAGCCGAGCGCCGGGGGGAGGGCCGGACAATGAGCAGTTCTTC. Encoded protein: CASSRAPGGGPDNEQFF.

This chain links TRBV7-3 with TRBJ2-7; tentative D call: TRBD2 (6 bases). In germline, CDR1 is SGHTA, CDR2 FQGTGA. The CDR3 is 16 residues long. V lost 1 base and J lost 3, with 16 bases in between. CDR3 sequence reads: CASSLKPIAEGYEQYF. The DNA of the CDR3 is TGTGCCAGCAGCTTAAAGCCTATAGCGGAAGGCTACGAGCAGTACTTC. The variable domain in full, completed from reference TRBV7-3 and TRBJ2-7, reads GAGVSQTPSNKVTEKGKYVELRCDPISGHTALYWYRQSLGQGPEFLIYFQGTGAADDSGLPNDRFFAVRPEGSVSTLKIQRTERGDSAVYLCASSLKPIAEGYEQYFGPGTRLTVT.

The chain links TRBV29-1 to TRBJ2-1, with D possibly being TRBD1 or TRBD2 (5 bases each). Germline CDR1 SQVTM, CDR2 ANQGSEA. The CDR3 extends over 15 amino acids. The V and J ends lost 6 bases and 6 bases respectively, with 21 bases between them. DNA of the CDR3: TGCAGCGTCACGTACGCCGACGGGACCCGCAATGAGCAGTTCTTC. Its translation: CSVTYADGTRNEQFF.

CDR3 sequence: CASSEYGGYTF. DNA for the CDR3: TGTGCCAGCAGTGAATACGGGGGCTACACCTTC. The V gene is TRBV6-1, the J gene TRBJ1-2; no definite D call. This CDR3 comprises 11 residues. Trimming stripped 2 bases from V and 8 bases from J, with 6 bases between. Germline CDR1 MNHNS, CDR2 SASEGT.

This rearrangement joins TRBV4-3 to TRBJ1-4; tentative D call: TRBD1 (5 bases). This CDR3 has 17 amino acids. Germline V gene data show CDR1 as LGHNA and CDR2 as YSLEER. Trimming removed 0 bases from V and 2 bases from J, with 13 bases in between. CDR3 loop: CASSQDALQGTNEKLFF. The CDR3 bases are TGCGCCAGCAGCCAAGATGCCCTCCAGGGCACTAATGAAAAACTGTTTTTT.

The chain couples TRBV5-5 to TRBJ1-2, with D uncertain. Germline values: CDR1 SGHKS, CDR2 YYEKEE (reference sequence). V gave up 4 bases and J gave up 3 bases, with 10 bases separating them. The CDR3 consists of 13 residues. CDR3 DNA: TGTGCCAGCAGCCCCCCGAACGACTATGGCTACACCTTC. It encodes CASSPPNDYGYTF.

V is TRBV5-1 and J is TRBJ2-2; D is unresolved. The V and J ends lost 0 bases and 0 bases respectively, with 15 bases between them. The CDR3 length is 18 residues. Germline V gene lookup returns CDR1 SGHRS and CDR2 YFSETQ. The CDR3 DNA sequence: TGCGCCAGCAGCTTGGCCTCCTTCCACATCCCGAACACCGGGGAGCTGTTTTTT. Its protein product is CASSLASFHIPNTGELFF.

This clone was found once. Other DNA sequences within the sample encode an identical CDR3. The J gene is TRBJ1-1, the V gene TRBV5-1; D possibly corresponds to TRBD1 (6 bases). The V gene lost 0 bases and the J gene lost 1 base, with 7 bases spanning the gap. This CDR3 has 14 amino acids. The germline V gene has CDR1 SGHRS and CDR2 YFSETQ. This chain's CDR3 is CASSLGTENTEAFF. The CDR3 DNA is TGCGCCAGCAGCTTGGGGACAGAGAACACTGAAGCTTTCTTT.

This clone has only one observation. This chain links TRBV18 with TRBJ1-5; tentative D call: TRBD1 (6 bases). CDR1 KGHSH and CDR2 LQKENI come from the germline V gene. Trimming stripped 5 bases from V and 0 bases from J, with 8 bases between. CDR3 length: 14 amino acids. The CDR3 reads CASSGGYSNQPQHF. The DNA of the CDR3 is TGTGCCAGCTCAGGGGGCTATAGCAATCAGCCCCAGCATTTT.

This clone was seen only once. This chain links TRBV6-1 with TRBJ2-3; D gene unclear. Per germline, CDR1 MNHNS and CDR2 SASEGT. The CDR3 is 15 residues long. V was trimmed by 6 bases and J by 0 bases, leaving 13 bases between them. CDR3 DNA: TGTGCCAGCAGCGCCCCTGTGGCCAGCACAGATACGCAGTATTTT. Translated, it gives CASSAPVASTDTQYF.

J is TRBJ2-3 and V is TRBV27; possible D gene TRBD2, 6 bases. Germline V gene sequence: CDR1 MNHEY, CDR2 SMNVEV (reference sequence). This CDR3 spans 15 amino acids. Trimming pared 7 bases from V and 0 bases from J, leaving 14 bases between. CDR3 coding DNA: TGTGCCAGCACCTCCCTAGCGACTAGCACAGATACGCAGTATTTT. It is translated as CASTSLATSTDTQYF.